These 24 T cell receptor beta chains originate from one sample sequenced in a study of regulatory T cells in long-lasting Graves disease. According to the study, TCR beta libraries were built with iRepertoire HTBI primers and CDR3-region Arm-PCR. TCRdb analysed the multiplex PCR reads with MiXCR anew, one entry per CDR3 protein. The repertoire holds under 500,000 distinct CDR3 sequences, less than 25% seen once, with approximately 7.8% in the top ten. Time point of the sample: persistent/refractory GD, antithyroid drugs over 5 years with positive TRAb. TCR sequences were obtained from RNA taken from PBMCs. The specimen comprised peripheral blood mononuclear cells (PBMCs), sampled when the disease was refractory, from a patient treated with antithyroid drugs. All receptors derive from a female donor with Graves disease.

The chain couples TRBV6-1 to TRBJ2-7; D is unclear. CDR1 and CDR2 from the germline V gene are MNHNS and SASEGT. CDR3 length: 16 amino acids. Trimming removed 6 bases from V and 0 bases from J, with 18 bases in between. This chain's CDR3 is CASSSYHPTGSYEQYF. The DNA for the CDR3 is TGTGCCAGCAGCTCCTACCACCCTACGGGCTCCTACGAGCAGTACTTC.

This clonotype showed up many times. The chain joins TRBV7-2 to TRBJ1-2; D may be TRBD1 (5 bases). There are 14 residues in the CDR3. Germline CDR1 is SGHTA and CDR2 is FQGNSA. Trimming shortened V by 5 bases and J by 1 base, and 11 bases separated the two germline ends. The DNA for the CDR3 is TGTGCCAGCAGCCCGGGGACCGATAACTATGGCTACACCTTC. Its protein product is CASSPGTDNYGYTF.

This clonotype was counted a few times. The rearrangement joins TRBV4-2 to TRBJ2-2; D gene unclear. The germline V gene has CDR1 LGHNA and CDR2 YNFKEQ. CDR3 size: 17 residues. Trimming stripped 4 bases from V and 0 bases from J, with 15 bases between. The CDR3 sequence is CASSPREGFANTGELFF. For the CDR3, the DNA is TGTGCCAGCAGCCCAAGGGAAGGGTTCGCGAACACCGGGGAGCTGTTTTTT.

This clonotype was seen ten or more times. The rearrangement joins TRBV30 to TRBJ2-5; D call uncertain. Germline V gives CDR1 GTSNPN, CDR2 SVGIG (reference sequence). Between the trimmed V and J ends, which lost 0 bases and 5 bases, there was a span of 10 bases. The CDR3 has 13 amino acids. CDR3 loop: CAWSVGRRETQYF. CDR3 nucleotide sequence: TGTGCCTGGAGTGTAGGTCGCAGGGAGACCCAGTACTTC.

This clonotype was detected ten times or more. The chain links TRBV28 to TRBJ2-7, with unresolved D. The CDR3 runs 14 residues. V was trimmed by 3 bases and J by 2 bases, leaving 11 bases between them. Germline-derived CDR1 and CDR2 are MDHEN and SYDVKM. The CDR3 region is CASSLGHKPYEQYF. The CDR3 bases are TGTGCCAGCAGTTTGGGTCACAAGCCCTACGAGCAGTACTTC.

This chain links TRBV28 with TRBJ2-7, with D unclear. The CDR3 contains 14 residues. Looked up from germline, CDR1 is MDHEN and CDR2 is SYDVKM. The V end was cut by 7 bases, the J end by 2 bases, with 15 bases between. The CDR3 nucleotides read TGTGCCAGCAATTCGCCTGGCACAACCTACGAGCAGTACTTC. It specifies CASNSPGTTYEQYF.

The gene calls are TRBV10-3 and TRBJ2-2, with 8 nucleotides matching TRBD1. J was trimmed by 2 bases and V by 2 bases; bases with no gene match: 13. This CDR3 has 19 residues. The germline V gene has CDR1 ENHRY and CDR2 SYGVKD. The CDR3 DNA sequence: TGTGCCATCAGTGAGACAAACCCCCCGGACAGGGTAAACACCGGGGAGCTGTTTTTT. It is translated as CAISETNPPDRVNTGELFF.

The rearrangement links TRBV7-9 to TRBJ2-1; D uncertain. CDR3 length equals 14 residues. The germline V gene has CDR1 SEHNR and CDR2 FQNEAQ (reference sequence). The germline V and J ends were trimmed by 2 bases and 5 bases, with 10 bases remaining between them. The CDR3 loop is CASSLNLLDNEQFF. Written as DNA, the CDR3 is TGTGCCAGCAGCTTAAATCTGCTCGACAATGAGCAGTTCTTC.

A few counts support this clonotype. CDR3 sequence: CASSLGDWRSYEQYF. The DNA for the CDR3 is TGTGCCAGCAGCTTAGGGGACTGGCGCTCCTACGAGCAGTACTTC. This chain links TRBV11-1 with TRBJ2-7; D is perhaps TRBD2 (6 bases). The V and J ends lost 1 base and 0 bases respectively, with 10 bases between them. The CDR3 totals 15 residues. Germline V gene lookup returns CDR1 SGHAT and CDR2 FQDESV (reference sequence).

V gene TRBV28 combines with J gene TRBJ2-7; the D call may be TRBD1 or TRBD2 (5 bases each). Germline lookup yields CDR1 MDHEN and CDR2 SYDVKM. Trimming removed 3 bases from V and 0 bases from J, with 15 bases in between. The CDR3 loop spans 16 amino acids. The DNA for the CDR3 is TGTGCCAGCAGTTTTGAATGGGGGAAAAGCTCCTACGAGCAGTACTTC. Protein product: CASSFEWGKSSYEQYF.

As to this clonotype: A read error may produce the germline difference seen at one junction end. The chain uses TRBV27 and TRBJ1-4; tentative D call: TRBD1 (5 bases). Germline V gives CDR1 MNHEY, CDR2 SMNVEV (reference sequence). CDR3 length equals 16 residues. In DNA, the CDR3 is TGTGCCAGCAGTTTATTAGGGACCCCAAGTCTTGAAAAACTGTCTTTT. Its protein product is CASSLLGTPSLEKLSF.

This clonotype was seen a handful of times. The rearrangement joins TRBV5-1 to TRBJ1-3, with D uncertain. Trimming removed 4 bases from V and 4 bases from J, with 6 bases in between. The CDR3 totals 12 residues. Germline-derived CDR1 and CDR2 are SGHRS and YFSETQ. The CDR3 DNA sequence: TGCGCCAGCAGCGATGGGGGAAACACCATATATTTT. Amino acids: CASSDGGNTIYF. Full variable domain (remainder filled in from reference TRBV5-1 and TRBJ1-3): KAGVTQTPRYLIKTRGQQVTLSCSPISGHRSVSWYQQTPGQGLQFLFEYFSETQRNKGNFPGRFSGRQFSNSRSEMNVSTLELGDSALYLCASSDGGNTIYFGEGSWLTVV.

This clonotype showed up many times. V gene TRBV6-1 combines with J gene TRBJ1-1; D may be TRBD1 (5 bases). Trimming took off 0 bases at V and 0 bases at J, with 20 bases between the two ends. Germline V gene lookup returns CDR1 MNHNS and CDR2 SASEGT. This CDR3 region has 19 residues. The CDR3, as DNA: TGTGCCAGCAGTGAAGCGCTTAGGGGATTCAGAGGGATGAACACTGAAGCTTTCTTT. Its protein is CASSEALRGFRGMNTEAFF.

This clonotype was seen a handful of times. The rearrangement joins TRBV10-3 to TRBJ2-2, with 11 bases aligning to TRBD1. CDR3 length: 14 residues. After removal of 6 bases from V and 6 bases from J, the junction contained 3 bases not matched to a gene. The germline CDR1 and CDR2 sequences are ENHRY and SYGVKD. Here the CDR3 DNA reads TGTGCCATCAGCGGGACAGGGGGGGCCGGGGAGCTGTTTTTT. It specifies CAISGTGGAGELFF.

In this sample, this clonotype turned up many times. The chain carries TRBV6-1 and TRBJ2-7, with 12 bases lining up with TRBD1. The V gene's germline CDR1 is MNHNS and CDR2 SASEGT. This CDR3 spans 15 amino acids. Trimming removed 6 bases from V and 2 bases from J; junction bases left unmatched: 5. The CDR3 here is CASRFRDRGPYEQYF. The CDR3 bases are TGTGCCAGCAGATTCCGGGACAGGGGGCCCTACGAGCAGTACTTC.

In this sample, this clonotype turned up a few times. V usage is TRBV6-1 and J usage is TRBJ1-1, with D possibly matching TRBD1 (5 bases). CDR3 length equals 16 residues. Between the trimmed V and J ends, which lost 2 bases and 7 bases, there was a span of 20 bases. Germline V gene lookup returns CDR1 MNHNS and CDR2 SASEGT. CDR3 protein: CASSEQVGRTDGEAFF. The CDR3 DNA reads as TGTGCCAGCAGTGAACAAGTGGGACGGACGGACGGTGAAGCTTTCTTT.

The chain employs TRBV5-1 and TRBJ2-7; the D is unclear. Trimming stripped 0 bases from V and 5 bases from J, with 12 bases between. The CDR3 runs 14 residues. Germline loops: CDR1 SGHRS, CDR2 YFSETQ. The CDR3 is CASSLETHLDEQYF. The CDR3, as DNA: TGCGCCAGCAGCTTGGAGACCCACCTAGACGAGCAGTACTTC.

The CDR3 region is CASSQDGIGRIYGYTF. CDR3 in DNA: TGCGCCAGCAGCCAAGATGGGATCGGACGGATCTATGGCTACACCTTC. The chain links TRBV4-3 to TRBJ1-2, with D uncertain. The CDR3 is 16 residues long. Germline CDR1 is LGHNA and CDR2 is YSLEER. The V end lost 0 bases, the J end lost 4 bases, and 15 bases lay between the germline ends.

The table lists this clonotype with a few counts. The rearrangement uses TRBV5-1 and TRBJ2-2; 8 bases match TRBD1. V was pared by 0 bases and J by 7 bases, with 8 bases of the junction left unmatched. The germline gives CDR1 SGHRS, CDR2 YFSETQ. The CDR3 loop spans 16 amino acids. CDR3 amino acids: CASSLGGQGRVGELFF. In nucleotides, the CDR3 is TGCGCCAGCAGCTTGGGTGGACAGGGCCGGGTCGGGGAGCTGTTTTTT.

The rearrangement joins TRBV3-1 to TRBJ1-5; no reliable D call. In germline, CDR1 is LGHDT, CDR2 YNNKEL (reference sequence). The CDR3 has 14 amino acids. Trimming took 4 bases from V and 1 from J, leaving 8 bases between them. Written as DNA, the CDR3 is TGTGCCAGCAGCCGAGAAGGGAGCAATCAGCCCCAGCATTTT. Translated: CASSREGSNQPQHF. The full variable domain, rest sourced from reference TRBV3-1 and TRBJ1-5, is DTAVSQTPKYLVTQMGNDKSIKCEQNLGHDTMYWYKQDSKKFLKIMFSYNNKELIINETVPNRFSPKSPDKAHLNLHINSLELGDSAVYFCASSREGSNQPQHFGDGTRLSIL.

This clonotype appeared many times. Here the CDR3 reads CSAQTGPYGYTF. The CDR3, as DNA: TGCAGCGCGCAGACAGGGCCCTATGGCTACACCTTC. The V gene is TRBV29-1, the J gene TRBJ1-2; 7 bases are a match to TRBD1. Germline-derived CDR1 and CDR2 are SQVTM and ANQGSEA. V shed 7 bases, J shed 4 bases, and the junction held 6 bases outside the gene matches. The CDR3 contains 12 residues.

In its sample, this clonotype was seen many times. The V and J genes are TRBV28 and TRBJ1-5; a possible D gene is TRBD1 (6 bases). Germline V CDR1 and CDR2: MDHEN, SYDVKM. V gave up 5 bases and J gave up 0 bases, with 14 bases separating them. This CDR3 region has 16 residues. CDR3 residues: CASSPSGGLSNQPQHF. As DNA, the CDR3 is TGTGCCAGCAGTCCCAGCGGGGGGCTTAGCAATCAGCCCCAGCATTTT.

This clonotype has a count of ten or more. The chain is built from TRBV5-1 and TRBJ1-1; 8 bases line up with TRBD1. CDR1 and CDR2 (germline): SGHRS, YFSETQ. This CDR3 region has 14 residues. The V and J ends lost 4 bases and 4 bases, in that order; junction bases with no gene match: 6. CDR3 sequence reads: CASSPDRVGTEAFF. CDR3 DNA: TGCGCCAGCAGCCCGGACAGGGTCGGCACTGAAGCTTTCTTT.

The CDR3: CASSMTSTGAGEQYF. CDR3 DNA sequence: TGCGCCAGCAGCATGACCTCGACAGGGGCGGGCGAGCAGTACTTC. This chain joins TRBV5-1 and TRBJ2-7, with TRBD1 matching 8 bases. V lost 4 bases, J lost 6 bases, and 12 bases stayed unmatched. The CDR3 consists of 15 residues. The germline gives CDR1 SGHRS, CDR2 YFSETQ.